This TCR beta chain was profiled in a study of shared clonotypes between healthy human individuals. Sequencing was performed with immunoSEQ multiplex PCR; in TCRdb, only in-frame clones are kept and a portion is missing. The sample comprises around 2,000,000 clones, about 95% of which are singletons, and 1% to 1.5% rests with the top ten. Naive CD8 populations comprised CD45RO-negative cells positively selected for CCR7, excluding terminally differentiated effector memory CD45RA+ cells. Donors comprised only Caucasian adults living in Nashville, Tennessee. The CDR3 totals 16 residues. Overall study findings and caveats: Depth of sequencing was expected to influence donor clonotype sharing.

About this clone: The antigen remains undetermined.

The chain couples TRBV21-1 to TRBJ2-5; TRBD2, the D gene given by the table, was not confirmed from the DNA. TRBV21-1 is listed as a pseudogene. This receptor was taken from a man between 18 and 29 years old in good health. The sample was naive CD8+ T cells sorted from blood. Written as DNA, the CDR3 is TGTGCCAGCAGCAATCCGACCGACTACGGCGCAGAGACCCAGTACTTC. Its translation is CASSNPTDYGAETQYF.